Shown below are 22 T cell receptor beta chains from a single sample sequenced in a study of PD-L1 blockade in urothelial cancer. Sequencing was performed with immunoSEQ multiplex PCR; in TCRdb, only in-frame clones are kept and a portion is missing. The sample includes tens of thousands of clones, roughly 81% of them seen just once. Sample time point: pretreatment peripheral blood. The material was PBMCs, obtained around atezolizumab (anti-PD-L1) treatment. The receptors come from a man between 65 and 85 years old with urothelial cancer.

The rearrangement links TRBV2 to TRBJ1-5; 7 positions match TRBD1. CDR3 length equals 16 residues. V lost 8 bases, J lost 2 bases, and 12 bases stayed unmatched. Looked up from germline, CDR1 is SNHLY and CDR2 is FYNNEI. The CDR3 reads CASRLTGIIGNQPQHF. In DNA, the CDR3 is TGTGCCAGCCGTTTGACAGGGATCATAGGCAATCAGCCCCAGCATTTT.

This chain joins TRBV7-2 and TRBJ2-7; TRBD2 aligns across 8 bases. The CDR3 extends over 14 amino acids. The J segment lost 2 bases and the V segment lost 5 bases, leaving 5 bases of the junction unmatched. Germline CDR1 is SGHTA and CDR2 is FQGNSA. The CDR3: CASSVQTSAYEQYF. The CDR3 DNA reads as TGTGCCAGCAGCGTCCAGACTAGCGCCTACGAGCAGTACTTC.

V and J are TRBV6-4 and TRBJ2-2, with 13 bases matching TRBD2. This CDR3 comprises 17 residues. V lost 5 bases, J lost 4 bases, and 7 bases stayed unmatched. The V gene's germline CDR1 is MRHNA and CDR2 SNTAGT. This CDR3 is CASSPEGLAGVTGELFF. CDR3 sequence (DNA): TGTGCCAGCAGTCCCGAAGGACTAGCGGGAGTCACCGGGGAGCTGTTTTTT.

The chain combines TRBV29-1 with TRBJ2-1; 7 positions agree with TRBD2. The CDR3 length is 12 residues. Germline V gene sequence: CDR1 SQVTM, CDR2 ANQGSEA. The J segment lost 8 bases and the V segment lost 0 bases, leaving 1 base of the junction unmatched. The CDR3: CSVEETSDEQFF. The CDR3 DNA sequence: TGCAGCGTTGAAGAAACTAGCGATGAGCAGTTCTTC.

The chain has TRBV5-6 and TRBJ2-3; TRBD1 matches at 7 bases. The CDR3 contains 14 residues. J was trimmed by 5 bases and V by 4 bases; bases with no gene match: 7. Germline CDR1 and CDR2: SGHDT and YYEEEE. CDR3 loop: CASSLGQSGDTQYF. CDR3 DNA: TGTGCCAGCAGCCTGGGACAGTCTGGAGATACGCAGTATTTT.

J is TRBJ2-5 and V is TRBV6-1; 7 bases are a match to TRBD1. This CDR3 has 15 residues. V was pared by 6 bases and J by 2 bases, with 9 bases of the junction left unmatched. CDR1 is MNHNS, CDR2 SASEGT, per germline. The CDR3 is CASRNWDRNQETQYF. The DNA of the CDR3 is TGTGCCAGCAGAAACTGGGACAGAAATCAAGAGACCCAGTACTTC.

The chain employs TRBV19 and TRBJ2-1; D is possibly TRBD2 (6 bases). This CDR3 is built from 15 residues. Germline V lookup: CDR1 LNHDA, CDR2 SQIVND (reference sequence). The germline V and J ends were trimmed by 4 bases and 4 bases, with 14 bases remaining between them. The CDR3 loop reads CASSNGGPGYNEQFF. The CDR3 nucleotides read TGTGCCAGTAGTAATGGAGGGCCCGGGTACAATGAGCAGTTCTTC.

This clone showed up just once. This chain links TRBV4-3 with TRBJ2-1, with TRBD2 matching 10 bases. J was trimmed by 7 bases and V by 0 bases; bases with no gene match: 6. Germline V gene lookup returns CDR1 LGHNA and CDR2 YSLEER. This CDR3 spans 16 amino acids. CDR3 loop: CASSQDIASGRNEQFF. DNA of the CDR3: TGCGCCAGCAGCCAAGATATTGCTAGCGGGAGAAATGAGCAGTTCTTC.

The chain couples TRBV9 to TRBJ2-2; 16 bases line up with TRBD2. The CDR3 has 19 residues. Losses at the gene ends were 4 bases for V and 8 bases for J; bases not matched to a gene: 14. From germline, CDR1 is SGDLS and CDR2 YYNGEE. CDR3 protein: CASSFDPGTSGGASGELFF. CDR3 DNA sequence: TGTGCCAGCAGCTTTGACCCCGGGACTAGCGGGGGGGCATCGGGGGAGCTGTTTTTT.

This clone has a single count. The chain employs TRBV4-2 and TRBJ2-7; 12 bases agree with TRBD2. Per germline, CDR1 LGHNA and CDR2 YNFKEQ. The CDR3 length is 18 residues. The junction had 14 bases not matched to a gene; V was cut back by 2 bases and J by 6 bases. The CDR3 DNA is TGTGCCAGCAGCCAAAATCCGGCTAGCGGGGGGGCACCGGGCGAGCAGTACTTC. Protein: CASSQNPASGGAPGEQYF.

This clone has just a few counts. Here the CDR3 DNA reads TGTGCCAGCACACGGGGTGGGGAGACCCAGTACTTC. This sequence encodes CASTRGGETQYF. This chain links TRBV6-5 with TRBJ2-5; tentatively, D is TRBD2 (5 bases). This CDR3 has 12 amino acids. The germline V gene encodes CDR1 MNHEY and CDR2 SVGAGI. V was pared by 7 bases and J by 5 bases, with 11 bases between.

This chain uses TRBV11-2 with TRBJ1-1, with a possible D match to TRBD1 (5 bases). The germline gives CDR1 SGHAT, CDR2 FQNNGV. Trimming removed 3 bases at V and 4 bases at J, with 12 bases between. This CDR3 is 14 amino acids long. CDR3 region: CASSLQGQATEAFF. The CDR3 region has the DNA TGTGCCAGCAGCTTGCAGGGTCAGGCCACTGAAGCTTTCTTT.

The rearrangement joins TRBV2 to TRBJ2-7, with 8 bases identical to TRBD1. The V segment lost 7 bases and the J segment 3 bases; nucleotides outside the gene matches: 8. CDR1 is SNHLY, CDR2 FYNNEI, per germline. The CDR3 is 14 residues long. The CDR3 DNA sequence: TGTGCCAGCACCCCCCAGGGGGCTAGCTACGAGCAGTACTTC. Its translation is CASTPQGASYEQYF.

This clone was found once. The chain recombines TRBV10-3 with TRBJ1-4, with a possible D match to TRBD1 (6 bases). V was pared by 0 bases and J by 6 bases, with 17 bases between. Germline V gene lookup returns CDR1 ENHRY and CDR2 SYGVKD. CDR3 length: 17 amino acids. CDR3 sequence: CAISESGTTGSDEKLFF. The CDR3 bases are TGTGCCATCAGTGAGTCGGGGACCACAGGGTCGGATGAAAAACTGTTTTTT.

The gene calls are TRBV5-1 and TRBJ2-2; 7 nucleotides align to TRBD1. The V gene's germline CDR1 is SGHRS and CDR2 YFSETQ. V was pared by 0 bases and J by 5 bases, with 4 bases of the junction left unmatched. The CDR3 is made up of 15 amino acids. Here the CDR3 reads CASSLAGTVTGELFF. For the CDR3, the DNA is TGCGCCAGCAGCTTGGCCGGGACAGTTACCGGGGAGCTGTTTTTT.

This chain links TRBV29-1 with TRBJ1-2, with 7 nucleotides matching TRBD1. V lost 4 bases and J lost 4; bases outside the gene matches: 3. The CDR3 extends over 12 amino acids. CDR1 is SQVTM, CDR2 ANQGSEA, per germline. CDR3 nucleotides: TGCAGCGTTGGGTGGGACAGCTATGGCTACACCTTC. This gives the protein CSVGWDSYGYTF.

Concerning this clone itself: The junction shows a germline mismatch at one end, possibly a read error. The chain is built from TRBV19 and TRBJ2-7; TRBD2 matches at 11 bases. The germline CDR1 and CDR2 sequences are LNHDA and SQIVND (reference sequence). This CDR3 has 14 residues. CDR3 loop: CASRIAGGDYEQYF. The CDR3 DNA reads TGTGCCAGTAGGATAGCGGGAGGGGACTACGAGCAGTACTTC.

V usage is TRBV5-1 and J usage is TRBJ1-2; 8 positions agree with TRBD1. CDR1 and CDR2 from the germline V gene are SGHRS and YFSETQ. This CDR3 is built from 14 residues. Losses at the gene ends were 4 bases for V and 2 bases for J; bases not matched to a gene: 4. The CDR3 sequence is CASSPGGVNYGYTF. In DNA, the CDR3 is TGCGCCAGCAGCCCAGGGGGCGTGAACTATGGCTACACCTTC.

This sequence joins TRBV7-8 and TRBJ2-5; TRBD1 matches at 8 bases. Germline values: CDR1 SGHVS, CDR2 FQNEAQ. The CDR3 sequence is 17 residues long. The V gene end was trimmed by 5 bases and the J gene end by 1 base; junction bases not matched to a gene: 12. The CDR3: CASSQIRGQGVQETQYF. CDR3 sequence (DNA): TGTGCCAGCAGCCAGATCCGAGGACAGGGCGTCCAAGAGACCCAGTACTTC.

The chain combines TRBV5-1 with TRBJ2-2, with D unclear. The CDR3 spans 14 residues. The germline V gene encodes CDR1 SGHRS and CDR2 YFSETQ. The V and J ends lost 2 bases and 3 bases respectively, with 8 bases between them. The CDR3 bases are TGCGCCAGCAGCTTTTCACACGACACCGGGGAGCTGTTTTTT. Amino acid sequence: CASSFSHDTGELFF.

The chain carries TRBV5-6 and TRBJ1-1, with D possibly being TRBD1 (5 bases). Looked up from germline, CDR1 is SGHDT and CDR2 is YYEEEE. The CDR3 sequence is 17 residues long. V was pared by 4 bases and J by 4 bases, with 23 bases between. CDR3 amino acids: CASSPAGVGGGTTEAFF. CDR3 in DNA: TGTGCCAGCAGCCCGGCCGGGGTCGGGGGTGGGACCACTGAAGCTTTCTTT. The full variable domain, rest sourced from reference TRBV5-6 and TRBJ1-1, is DAGVTQSPTHLIKTRGQQVTLRCSPKSGHDTVSWYQQALGQGPQFIFQYYEEEERQRGNFPDRFSGHQFPNYSSELNVNALLLGDSALYLCASSPAGVGGGTTEAFFGQGTRLTVV.

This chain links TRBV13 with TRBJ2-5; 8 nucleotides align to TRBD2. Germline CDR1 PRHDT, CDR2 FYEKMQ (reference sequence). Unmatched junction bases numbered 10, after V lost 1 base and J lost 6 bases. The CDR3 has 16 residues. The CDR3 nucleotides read TGTGCCAGCAGCTTAGAGTTAGCGGGGCCGGGAAAGACCCAGTACTTC. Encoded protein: CASSLELAGPGKTQYF.